This is a list of T cell receptor beta chains from one sample in a study of T cell changes during pregnancy in multiple sclerosis. Repertoires were generated with immunoSEQ multiplex PCR, while TCRdb's copy carries only in-frame clones and drops some. The top ten hold roughly 10% of the sample, which has about 36,000 clones, approximately 89% seen once. This specimen was CD8+ T cells from peripheral blood mononuclear cells, taken in the third trimester of pregnancy. The source is a female donor with multiple sclerosis, enrolled in a pregnancy study. The CDR3 runs from the conserved cysteine through the conserved F or W. A D gene is named only where the DNA matches it firmly. Expanded clones get a size class; other rows say once, few or many, or leave the size out.

J gene,D gene,clone size,V gene,CDR3 protein,CDR3 DNA
TRBJ2-7,TRBD2,once,TRBV7-9,CASSPTFSGRSSYEQYF,TGTGCCAGCAGCCCTACCTTTAGCGGGAGGTCCTCCTACGAGCAGTACTTC
TRBJ2-7,NA,NA,TRBV6-5,CASSWRKSYEQYF,TGTGCCAGCAGTTGGAGGAAATCCTACGAGCAGTACTTC
TRBJ2-1,TRBD1,NA,TRBV12-5,CASGLEQGTLGHEQFF,TGTGCTAGTGGTTTGGAACAGGGGACCCTTGGGCATGAGCAGTTCTTC
TRBJ2-3,TRBD1,NA,TRBV11-2,CASTITGGDADTQYF,TGTGCCAGCACCATTACAGGGGGCGACGCAGATACGCAGTATTTT
TRBJ2-5,NA,NA,TRBV7-6,CASSLGGGRETQYF,TGTGCCAGCAGCTTAGGCGGAGGGAGGGAGACCCAGTACTTC
TRBJ1-5,NA,NA,TRBV27,CASSLSGTGQPQHF,TGTGCCAGCAGTTTATCCGGAACGGGGCAGCCCCAGCATTTT
TRBJ2-2,TRBD2,once,TRBV9,CASSGGGTSENTGELFF,TGTGCCAGCAGCGGGGGCGGGACTAGCGAGAACACCGGGGAGCTGTTTTTT
TRBJ1-1,NA,NA,TRBV9,CASSATGYTEAFF,TGTGCCAGCAGCGCAACAGGGTACACTGAAGCTTTCTTT
TRBJ2-3,TRBD2,NA,TRBV19,CASSTSILAGAQGYF,TGTGCCAGTAGTACCTCCATTTTAGCGGGAGCGCAGGGGTATTTT
TRBJ2-1,NA,NA,TRBV7-2,CASSLVRSSYNEQFF,TGTGCCAGCAGCTTAGTGCGAAGCTCCTACAATGAGCAGTTCTTC
TRBJ1-1,NA,NA,TRBV6-1,CASSGRRGMSAEAFF,TGTGCCAGCAGTGGACGAAGGGGGATGAGTGCTGAAGCTTTCTTT
TRBJ1-5,TRBD1,NA,TRBV2,CASHRGPNQPQHF,TGTGCCAGCCACAGGGGGCCCAATCAGCCCCAGCATTTT
TRBJ2-5,NA,NA,TRBV6-1,CASSESWGGTETQYF,TGTGCCAGCAGTGAAAGTTGGGGGGGCACAGAGACCCAGTACTTC
TRBJ2-7,NA,NA,TRBV6-5,CASSLTRSGYEQYF,TGTGCCAGCAGTTTGACCCGATCAGGATACGAGCAGTACTTC
TRBJ2-1,NA,NA,TRBV19,CASSSRTISSDEQFF,TGTGCCAGTAGTTCTAGGACTATCAGTAGCGATGAGCAGTTCTTC
TRBJ1-4,NA,NA,TRBV11-2,CASSSLRQVGNEKLFF,TGTGCCAGCAGCTCCTTAAGACAGGTCGGGAATGAAAAACTGTTTTTT
TRBJ1-2,TRBD1,once,TRBV6-5,CASSYSRTGTYGYTF,TGTGCCAGCAGTTACTCGAGGACAGGGACCTATGGCTACACCTTC
TRBJ1-4,TRBD1,few,TRBV19,CASRAGTGSTNEKLFF,TGTGCCAGTAGAGCCGGGACAGGCTCAACTAATGAAAAACTGTTTTTT
TRBJ2-3,NA,NA,TRBV6-1,CASRRDRDLTDTQYF,TGTGCCAGCAGGCGAGACAGGGACTTAACAGATACGCAGTATTTT
TRBJ2-7,TRBD1,NA,TRBV7-9,CASSAPGQHSYEQYF,TGTGCCAGCAGTGCTCCGGGACAGCACTCCTACGAGCAGTACTTC
TRBJ2-1,TRBD2,NA,TRBV19,CASSISAGGLSSSYNEQFF,TGTGCCAGTAGTATTTCAGCGGGAGGCCTAAGCAGCTCCTACAATGAGCAGTTCTTC
TRBJ2-7,TRBD1,once,TRBV28,CASSPPDRWGYEQYF,TGTGCCAGCAGTCCGCCGGACAGGTGGGGATACGAGCAGTACTTC
TRBJ1-4,NA,once,TRBV7-8,CASSLGGLKGEKLFF,TGTGCCAGCAGCTTAGGGGGACTAAAAGGCGAAAAACTGTTTTTT
TRBJ2-2,NA,NA,TRBV5-8,CASSQGSGELFF,TGTGCCAGCAGCCAGGGCAGCGGGGAGCTGTTTTTT
TRBJ2-7,TRBD2,NA,TRBV7-6,CASSISTSGSANEQYF,TGTGCCAGCAGCATAAGCACTAGCGGGAGCGCCAACGAGCAGTACTTC
TRBJ1-5,TRBD1,NA,TRBV27,CASSYQGGVDQPQHF,TGTGCCAGCAGTTATCAAGGGGGCGTAGATCAGCCCCAGCATTTT
TRBJ1-1,NA,NA,TRBV20-1,CSALGVTEAFF,TGCAGTGCCTTAGGGGTCACTGAAGCTTTCTTT
TRBJ2-7,NA,NA,TRBV13,CASSFGVTAAYEQYF,TGTGCCAGCAGCTTTGGCGTGACAGCCGCCTACGAGCAGTACTTC
TRBJ2-3,TRBD2,NA,TRBV19,CASSLASGYLADTQYF,TGTGCCAGTAGTTTAGCTAGCGGGTATCTGGCAGATACGCAGTATTTT
TRBJ2-1,NA,NA,TRBV7-7,CASSWGLHNEQFF,TGTGCCAGCAGCTGGGGACTCCACAATGAGCAGTTCTTC
TRBJ1-2,TRBD1,NA,TRBV7-2,CASSYTGTGGDF,TGTGCCAGCAGCTACACCGGGACAGGGGGCGACTTC
TRBJ1-3,TRBD1,NA,TRBV10-3,CASGQGENTIYF,TGTGCCAGCGGACAGGGGGAAAACACCATATATTTT
TRBJ1-1,TRBD1,NA,TRBV19,CASSSRDRNEAFF,TGTGCCAGTAGTTCCCGGGACAGGAATGAAGCTTTCTTT
TRBJ1-1,NA,NA,TRBV5-6,CASSLAQGNTEAFF,TGTGCCAGCAGCTTGGCACAGGGGAACACTGAAGCTTTCTTT
TRBJ2-7,TRBD1,NA,TRBV5-4,CAIPGPGQGSHEQYF,TGTGCCATCCCGGGGCCGGGACAGGGTTCCCACGAGCAGTACTTC
TRBJ2-1,TRBD2,NA,TRBV7-9,CASSDAGGLYNEQFF,TGTGCCAGCAGCGACGCGGGGGGGCTTTACAATGAGCAGTTCTTC
TRBJ2-5,NA,NA,TRBV15,CATSRGGQETQYF,TGTGCCACCAGCAGGGGGGGACAAGAGACCCAGTACTTC
TRBJ2-4,NA,NA,TRBV6-1,CASSEGPGVFIAKNIQYF,TGTGCCAGCAGTGAGGGCCCTGGTGTCTTTATAGCCAAAAACATTCAGTACTTC
TRBJ1-1,NA,few,TRBV19,CASSIYGGVTEAFF,TGTGCCAGTAGTATTTACGGGGGTGTCACTGAAGCTTTCTTT
TRBJ1-2,NA,NA,TRBV5-1,CASSLVSLSSGYTF,TGCGCCAGCAGCTTGGTTTCACTTTCTTCTGGCTACACCTTC
TRBJ2-7,TRBD2,NA,TRBV11-1,CASSFPRGGSYEQYF,TGTGCCAGCAGCTTTCCACGGGGGGGCTCCTACGAGCAGTACTTC
TRBJ2-1,TRBD2,NA,TRBV27,CASSLRLATNEQFF,TGTGCCAGCAGTTTAAGACTAGCGACGAATGAGCAGTTCTTC
TRBJ2-2,NA,NA,TRBV4-3,CASSLGTGVGVAGDGELFF,TGCGCCAGCAGCCTCGGGACAGGCGTTGGGGTAGCGGGGGACGGGGAGCTGTTTTTT
TRBJ2-4,TRBD1,NA,TRBV19,CASSLGQGNIQYF,TGTGCCAGTAGTCTCGGACAGGGGAACATTCAGTACTTC
TRBJ1-1,TRBD1,NA,TRBV29-1,CSVRQGSNTEAFF,TGCAGCGTCAGACAGGGATCGAACACTGAAGCTTTCTTT
TRBJ2-1,TRBD2,once,TRBV2,CASSPLAGRGNEQFF,TGTGCCAGCAGCCCTCTAGCGGGAAGGGGAAATGAGCAGTTCTTC
TRBJ1-6,TRBD1,NA,TRBV9,CASSGTGGNSPLHF,TGTGCCAGCAGCGGAACAGGGGGCAATTCACCCCTCCACTTT
TRBJ2-3,TRBD1,NA,TRBV5-4,CASRPQGASTDTQYF,TGTGCCAGCAGACCTCAGGGGGCGAGCACAGATACGCAGTATTTT
TRBJ1-2,NA,NA,TRBV7-9,CASSLEVANYGYTF,TGTGCCAGCAGCTTAGAAGTAGCGAACTATGGCTACACCTTC
TRBJ2-7,NA,once,TRBV7-2,CASSLYVEWVTGFCEQYF,TGTGCCAGCAGCTTATATGTGGAGTGGGTTACTGGGTTTTGCGAGCAGTACTTC